This T cell receptor beta chain comes out of a study of T cells expressing NK-cell markers. Following a re-call of the 5' RACE reads, TCRdb has one entry per CDR3 protein and lacks DNA. Its clone listing holds 550,000 to 600,000 distinct CDR3 sequences. The CDR3 is 16 amino acids. Germline V gives CDR1 SGHTA, CDR2 FQGNSA. This TCR was sampled from a man between 18 and 35 years old in good health. The chain carries TRBV7-2 and TRBJ2-7; TCRdb picks TRBD1, but there is no DNA to check that call. Material: blood T cells: a sorted CD56 or NKG2C T cell subset, CD4+ or CD8+ T cells, or bulk PBMC T cells (not recorded which). CDR3 residues: CASSPKRGSPSYEQYF. Filled out from reference TRBV7-2 and TRBJ2-7, the complete variable domain reads GAGVSQSPSNKVTEKGKDVELRCDPISGHTALYWYRQSLGQGLEFLIYFQGNSAPDKSGLPSDRFSAERTGGSVSTLTIQRTQQEDSAVYLCASSPKRGSPSYEQYFGPGTRLTVT.